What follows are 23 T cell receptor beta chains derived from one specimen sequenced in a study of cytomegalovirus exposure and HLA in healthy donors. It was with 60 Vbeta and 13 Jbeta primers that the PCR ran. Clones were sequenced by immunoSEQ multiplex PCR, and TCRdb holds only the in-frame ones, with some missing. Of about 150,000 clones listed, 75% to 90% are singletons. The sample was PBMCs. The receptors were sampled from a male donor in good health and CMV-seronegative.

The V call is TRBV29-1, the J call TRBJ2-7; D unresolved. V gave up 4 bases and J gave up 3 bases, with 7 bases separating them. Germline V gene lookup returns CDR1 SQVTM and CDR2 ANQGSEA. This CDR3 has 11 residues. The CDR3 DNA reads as TGCAGCGTTGGAGGTGGCTACGAGCAGTACTTC. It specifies CSVGGGYEQYF.

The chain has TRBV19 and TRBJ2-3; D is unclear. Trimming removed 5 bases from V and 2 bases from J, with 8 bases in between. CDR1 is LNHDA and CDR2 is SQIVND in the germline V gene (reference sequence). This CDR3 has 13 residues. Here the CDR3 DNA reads TGTGCCAGTAGTGAGGAACCCACAGATACGCAGTATTTT. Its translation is CASSEEPTDTQYF.

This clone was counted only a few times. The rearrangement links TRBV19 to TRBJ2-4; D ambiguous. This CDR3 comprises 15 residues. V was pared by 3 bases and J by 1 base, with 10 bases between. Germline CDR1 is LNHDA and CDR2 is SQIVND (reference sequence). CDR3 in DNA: TGTGCCAGTAGTATCCCAGGTATCGCCAAAAACATTCAGTACTTC. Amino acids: CASSIPGIAKNIQYF.

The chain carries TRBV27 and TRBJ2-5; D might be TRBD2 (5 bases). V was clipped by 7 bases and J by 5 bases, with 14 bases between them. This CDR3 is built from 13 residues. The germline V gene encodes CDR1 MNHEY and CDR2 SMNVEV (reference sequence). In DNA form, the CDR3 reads TGTGCCAGCACCCCCCACAGAGGGGAGACCCAGTACTTC. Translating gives CASTPHRGETQYF.

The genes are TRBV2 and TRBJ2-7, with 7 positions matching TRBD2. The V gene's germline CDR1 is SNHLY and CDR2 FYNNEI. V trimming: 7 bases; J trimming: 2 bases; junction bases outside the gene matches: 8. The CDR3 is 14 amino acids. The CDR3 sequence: CASKFLAETYEQYF. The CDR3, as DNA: TGTGCCAGCAAATTCCTAGCGGAAACCTACGAGCAGTACTTC.

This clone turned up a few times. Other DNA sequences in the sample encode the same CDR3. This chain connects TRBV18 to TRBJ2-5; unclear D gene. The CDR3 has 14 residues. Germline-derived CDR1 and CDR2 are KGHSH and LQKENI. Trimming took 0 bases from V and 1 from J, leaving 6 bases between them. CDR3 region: CASSPPNSQETQYF. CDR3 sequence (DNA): TGTGCCAGCTCACCACCTAACAGCCAAGAGACCCAGTACTTC.

The CDR3 region is CASSKSGNTEAFF. CDR3 DNA sequence: TGTGCCAGCAGCAAAAGCGGGAACACTGAAGCTTTCTTT. This chain joins TRBV21-1 and TRBJ1-1. TRBV21-1 is given as a pseudogene. This CDR3 spans 13 amino acids.

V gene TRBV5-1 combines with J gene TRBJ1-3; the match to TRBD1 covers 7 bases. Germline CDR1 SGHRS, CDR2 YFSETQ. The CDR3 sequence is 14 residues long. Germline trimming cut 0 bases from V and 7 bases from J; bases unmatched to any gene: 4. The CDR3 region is CASSLDRGRNTIYF. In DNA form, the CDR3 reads TGCGCCAGCAGCTTGGACAGGGGTCGGAACACCATATATTTT.

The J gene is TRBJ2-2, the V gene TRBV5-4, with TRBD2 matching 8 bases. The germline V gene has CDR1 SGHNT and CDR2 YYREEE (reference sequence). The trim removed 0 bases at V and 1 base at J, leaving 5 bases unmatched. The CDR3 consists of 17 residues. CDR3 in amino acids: CASSLGGLAGNTGELFF. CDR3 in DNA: TGTGCCAGCAGCTTGGGCGGGCTAGCGGGGAACACCGGGGAGCTGTTTTTT.

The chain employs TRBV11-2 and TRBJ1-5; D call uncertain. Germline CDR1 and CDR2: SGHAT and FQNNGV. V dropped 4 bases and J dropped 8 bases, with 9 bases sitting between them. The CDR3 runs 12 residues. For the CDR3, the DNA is TGTGCCAGCAGCTCCTATTCTGAGCCCCAGCATTTT. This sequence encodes CASSSYSEPQHF.

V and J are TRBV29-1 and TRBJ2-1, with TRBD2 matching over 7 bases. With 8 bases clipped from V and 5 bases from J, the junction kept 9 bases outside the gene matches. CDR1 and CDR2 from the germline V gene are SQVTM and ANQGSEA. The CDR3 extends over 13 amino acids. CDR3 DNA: TGCAGCTCGGGAGGCAGCTCGGACAATGAGCAGTTCTTC. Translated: CSSGGSSDNEQFF.

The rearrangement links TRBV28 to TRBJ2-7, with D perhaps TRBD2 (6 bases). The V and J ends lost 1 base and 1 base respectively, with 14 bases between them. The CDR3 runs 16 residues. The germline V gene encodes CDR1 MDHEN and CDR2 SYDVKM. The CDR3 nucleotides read TGTGCCAGCAGTTTATTTTTACTAGCTCGATCCTACGAGCAGTACTTC. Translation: CASSLFLLARSYEQYF.

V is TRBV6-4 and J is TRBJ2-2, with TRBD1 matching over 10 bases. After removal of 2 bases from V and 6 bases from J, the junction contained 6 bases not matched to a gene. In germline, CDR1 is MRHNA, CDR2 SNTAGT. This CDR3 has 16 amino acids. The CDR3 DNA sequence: TGTGCCAGCAGTGACACCGGGACAGGGGAGGCCGGGGAGCTGTTTTTT. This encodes CASSDTGTGEAGELFF.

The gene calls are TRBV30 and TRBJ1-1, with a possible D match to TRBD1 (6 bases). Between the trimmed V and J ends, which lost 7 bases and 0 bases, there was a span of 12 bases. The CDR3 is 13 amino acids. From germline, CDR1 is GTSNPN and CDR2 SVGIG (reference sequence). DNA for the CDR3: TGTGCCTACACCAAGGGGGTGAACACTGAAGCTTTCTTT. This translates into CAYTKGVNTEAFF.

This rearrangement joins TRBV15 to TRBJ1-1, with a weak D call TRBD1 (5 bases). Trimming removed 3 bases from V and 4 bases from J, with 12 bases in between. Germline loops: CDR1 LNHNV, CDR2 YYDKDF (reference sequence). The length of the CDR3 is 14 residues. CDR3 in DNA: TGTGCCACCAGCAGGGGAGGGGCGAGCACTGAAGCTTTCTTT. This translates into CATSRGGASTEAFF.

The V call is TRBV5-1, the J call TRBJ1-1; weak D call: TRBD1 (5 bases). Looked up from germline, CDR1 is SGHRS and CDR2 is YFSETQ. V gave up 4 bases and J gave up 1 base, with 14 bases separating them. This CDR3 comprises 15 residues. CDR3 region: CASSTQGLPNTEAFF. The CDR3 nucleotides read TGCGCCAGCAGCACTCAGGGCCTGCCGAACACTGAAGCTTTCTTT.

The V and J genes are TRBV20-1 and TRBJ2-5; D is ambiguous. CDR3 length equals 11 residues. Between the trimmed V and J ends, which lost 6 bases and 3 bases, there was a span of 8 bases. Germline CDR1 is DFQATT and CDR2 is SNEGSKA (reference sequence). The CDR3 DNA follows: TGCAGTGCCTCCGAGGAAGAGACCCAGTACTTC. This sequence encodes CSASEEETQYF.

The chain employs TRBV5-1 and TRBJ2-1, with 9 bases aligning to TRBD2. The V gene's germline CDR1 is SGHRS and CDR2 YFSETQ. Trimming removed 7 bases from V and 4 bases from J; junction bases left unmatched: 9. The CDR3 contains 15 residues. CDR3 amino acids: CASAPQAGGYNEQFF. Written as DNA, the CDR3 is TGCGCCAGCGCGCCCCAAGCGGGGGGTTACAATGAGCAGTTCTTC.

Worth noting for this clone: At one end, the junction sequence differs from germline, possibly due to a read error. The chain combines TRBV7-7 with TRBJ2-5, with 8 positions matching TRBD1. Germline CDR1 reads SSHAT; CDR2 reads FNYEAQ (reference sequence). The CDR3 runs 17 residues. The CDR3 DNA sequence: TGTGCTAGCAGCTTAGGTCAGGGCAGGGGGCTATCGGAGACCCAGTACTTC. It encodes CASSLGQGRGLSETQYF.

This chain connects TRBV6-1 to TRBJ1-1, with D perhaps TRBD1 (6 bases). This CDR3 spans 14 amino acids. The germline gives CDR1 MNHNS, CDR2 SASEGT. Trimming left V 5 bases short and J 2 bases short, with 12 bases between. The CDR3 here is CASSPGRGNTEAFF. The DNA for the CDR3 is TGTGCCAGCAGTCCCGGCAGGGGAAACACTGAAGCTTTCTTT.

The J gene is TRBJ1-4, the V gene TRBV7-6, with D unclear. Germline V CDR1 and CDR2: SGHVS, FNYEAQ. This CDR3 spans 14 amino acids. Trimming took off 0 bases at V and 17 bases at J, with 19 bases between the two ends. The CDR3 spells CASSLARQPVDLFF. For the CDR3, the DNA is TGTGCCAGCAGCTTAGCGCGGCAGCCGGTCGATCTATTTTTT.

CDR3 loop: CSVDVGGQETQYF. CDR3 sequence (DNA): TGCAGCGTTGACGTTGGCGGGCAAGAGACCCAGTACTTC. This chain connects TRBV29-1 to TRBJ2-5; perhaps TRBD2 as D (5 bases). CDR3 length equals 13 residues. Trimming removed 3 bases from V and 2 bases from J, with 10 bases in between. Germline-derived CDR1 and CDR2 are SQVTM and ANQGSEA.

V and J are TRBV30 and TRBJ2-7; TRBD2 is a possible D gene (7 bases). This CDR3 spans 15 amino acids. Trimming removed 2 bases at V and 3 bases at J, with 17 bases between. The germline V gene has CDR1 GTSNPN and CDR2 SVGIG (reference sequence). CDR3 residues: CAWSRWGGLNYEQYF. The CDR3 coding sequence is TGTGCCTGGAGTCGTTGGGGGGGGCTTAACTACGAGCAGTACTTC. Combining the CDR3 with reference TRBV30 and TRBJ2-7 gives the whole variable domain SQTIHQWPATLVQPVGSPLSLECTVEGTSNPNLYWYRQAAGRGLQLLFYSVGIGQISSEVPQNLSASRPQDRQFILSSKKLLLSDSGFYLCAWSRWGGLNYEQYFGPGTRLTVT.